These T cell receptor beta chains were read from a single sample in a study of T cells after posttransplantation cyclophosphamide. Assay used: immunoSEQ multiplex PCR; TCRdb lists only in-frame clones, some missing. The sample lists more than 20,000 clones; about 89% were seen once. The sample here was PBMCs, taken after an allogeneic stem cell transplant with a calcineurin inhibitor and methotrexate. These receptors were collected from a female patient aged 50 to 65 who received an allogeneic stem cell transplant from an unrelated donor, was CMV-positive, and had chronic GVHD only. Some T cells may be transferred from the graft donor. Both conserved end residues are part of each CDR3. Fields, in order: clone size, D gene, J gene, V gene, CDR3 protein, CDR3 DNA. D genes are given only for firm matches. Not all rows give a size; the values are once, few, many and, for expanded clones, a class.

once TRBD2 TRBJ2-1 TRBV4-1 CASSQGGRAGDEQFF TGCGCCAGCAGCCAAGGTGGGAGGGCCGGGGATGAGCAGTTCTTC
- TRBD1 TRBJ1-5 TRBV27 CASGLGTGYSNQPQHF TGTGCCAGCGGACTCGGGACAGGGTATAGCAATCAGCCCCAGCATTTT
- TRBD1 TRBJ1-5 TRBV28 CASREGILDRLRFNQPQHF TGTGCCAGCAGGGAGGGGATTTTGGACAGGTTGAGATTTAATCAGCCCCAGCATTTT
- TRBD2 TRBJ2-3 TRBV7-3 CASSLLAGGITDTQYF TGTGCCAGCAGCTTACTAGCGGGCGGAATCACAGATACGCAGTATTTT
few TRBD2 TRBJ2-5 TRBV28 CASSTYRGGEQETQYF TGTGCCAGCAGTACCTACCGCGGGGGGGAACAAGAGACCCAGTACTTC
- - TRBJ1-2 TRBV5-6 CASTISEGWIGYTF TGTGCCAGCACCATTTCCGAGGGTTGGATTGGCTACACCTTC
- - TRBJ2-7 TRBV7-6 CASSPILGRVYEQYF TGTGCCAGCAGCCCTATCCTGGGCAGGGTGTACGAGCAGTACTTC
once TRBD1 TRBJ1-5 TRBV19 CASSITQGVRQPQHF TGTGCCAGTAGTATCACTCAGGGGGTGCGTCAGCCCCAGCATTTT
- TRBD2 TRBJ2-1 TRBV5-1 CASSSGLAQYLQFF TGCGCCAGCAGCTCCGGACTAGCGCAATATCTGCAGTTCTTC
few - TRBJ1-4 TRBV2 CASRKGKLFF TGTGCCAGCAGGAAGGGGAAACTGTTTTTT
- - TRBJ1-4 TRBV6-1 CASSELWATNEKLFF TGTGCCAGCAGTGAACTCTGGGCGACTAATGAAAAACTGTTTTTT
once - TRBJ2-7 TRBV7-2 CASTTRLPPYEQYF TGTGCCAGCACCACTAGACTACCCCCCTACGAGCAGTACTTC
- - TRBJ1-6 TRBV7-3 CASSLSGDNSPLHF TGTGCCAGCAGCTTATCAGGGGATAATTCACCCCTCCACTTT
- - TRBJ2-1 TRBV15 CATSRELAASYNEQFF TGTGCCACCAGCAGAGAGCTAGCCGCATCCTACAATGAGCAGTTCTTC
- TRBD1 TRBJ1-2 TRBV28 CASSSGQFYGYTF TGTGCCAGCAGTTCGGGACAGTTCTATGGCTACACCTTC
- TRBD2 TRBJ2-3 TRBV7-8 CATLSGTSGFSTDTQYF TGTGCCACCCTATCTGGGACTAGCGGGTTCAGCACAGATACGCAGTATTTT
- TRBD2 TRBJ2-7 TRBV7-9 CASSLLGGRLAHEQYF TGTGCCAGCAGCTTGCTTGGCGGGAGGCTGGCCCACGAGCAGTACTTC
- - TRBJ1-2 TRBV9 CASSATDYGYTF TGTGCCAGCAGCGCTACAGATTATGGCTACACCTTC
- TRBD2 TRBJ2-7 TRBV11-1 CASSLNRRTSGNYEQYF TGTGCCAGCAGCTTAAACCGGAGGACTAGCGGGAACTACGAGCAGTACTTC
- - TRBJ2-2 TRBV2 CASSEAGGLAGELFF TGTGCCAGCAGTGAAGCGGGGGGGCTTGCCGGGGAGCTGTTTTTT
- - TRBJ2-6 TRBV27 CASSSNRASGANVLTF TGTGCCAGCAGTTCCAACAGGGCTAGTGGGGCCAACGTCCTGACTTTC
- - TRBJ2-3 TRBV6-5 CASTRRGTDTQYF TGTGCCAGCACGCGGAGGGGCACAGATACGCAGTATTTT
- - TRBJ1-1 TRBV6-1 CASSEKLNTEAFF TGTGCCAGCAGTGAAAAGCTGAACACTGAAGCTTTCTTT
- - TRBJ2-1 TRBV7-8 CASSPRILGGEQFF TGTGCCAGCAGCCCGCGGATCCTTGGCGGAGAGCAGTTCTTC
- TRBD1 TRBJ1-2 TRBV13 CASRSRQGDLEVSSGYTF TGTGCCAGCAGAAGCCGACAGGGGGATTTGGAGGTTTCGTCTGGCTACACCTTC
- - TRBJ2-7 TRBV4-1 CASGHSLTGSYEQYF TGCGCCAGCGGCCACAGCTTGACAGGTTCCTACGAGCAGTACTTC
- - TRBJ2-7 TRBV27 CASSPSLPGIDEQYF TGTGCCAGCAGTCCCTCCCTGCCGGGAATCGACGAGCAGTACTTC
- TRBD1 TRBJ1-3 TRBV27 CASRQQGAGGNTIYF TGTGCCAGCAGACAACAGGGGGCAGGTGGAAACACCATATATTTT